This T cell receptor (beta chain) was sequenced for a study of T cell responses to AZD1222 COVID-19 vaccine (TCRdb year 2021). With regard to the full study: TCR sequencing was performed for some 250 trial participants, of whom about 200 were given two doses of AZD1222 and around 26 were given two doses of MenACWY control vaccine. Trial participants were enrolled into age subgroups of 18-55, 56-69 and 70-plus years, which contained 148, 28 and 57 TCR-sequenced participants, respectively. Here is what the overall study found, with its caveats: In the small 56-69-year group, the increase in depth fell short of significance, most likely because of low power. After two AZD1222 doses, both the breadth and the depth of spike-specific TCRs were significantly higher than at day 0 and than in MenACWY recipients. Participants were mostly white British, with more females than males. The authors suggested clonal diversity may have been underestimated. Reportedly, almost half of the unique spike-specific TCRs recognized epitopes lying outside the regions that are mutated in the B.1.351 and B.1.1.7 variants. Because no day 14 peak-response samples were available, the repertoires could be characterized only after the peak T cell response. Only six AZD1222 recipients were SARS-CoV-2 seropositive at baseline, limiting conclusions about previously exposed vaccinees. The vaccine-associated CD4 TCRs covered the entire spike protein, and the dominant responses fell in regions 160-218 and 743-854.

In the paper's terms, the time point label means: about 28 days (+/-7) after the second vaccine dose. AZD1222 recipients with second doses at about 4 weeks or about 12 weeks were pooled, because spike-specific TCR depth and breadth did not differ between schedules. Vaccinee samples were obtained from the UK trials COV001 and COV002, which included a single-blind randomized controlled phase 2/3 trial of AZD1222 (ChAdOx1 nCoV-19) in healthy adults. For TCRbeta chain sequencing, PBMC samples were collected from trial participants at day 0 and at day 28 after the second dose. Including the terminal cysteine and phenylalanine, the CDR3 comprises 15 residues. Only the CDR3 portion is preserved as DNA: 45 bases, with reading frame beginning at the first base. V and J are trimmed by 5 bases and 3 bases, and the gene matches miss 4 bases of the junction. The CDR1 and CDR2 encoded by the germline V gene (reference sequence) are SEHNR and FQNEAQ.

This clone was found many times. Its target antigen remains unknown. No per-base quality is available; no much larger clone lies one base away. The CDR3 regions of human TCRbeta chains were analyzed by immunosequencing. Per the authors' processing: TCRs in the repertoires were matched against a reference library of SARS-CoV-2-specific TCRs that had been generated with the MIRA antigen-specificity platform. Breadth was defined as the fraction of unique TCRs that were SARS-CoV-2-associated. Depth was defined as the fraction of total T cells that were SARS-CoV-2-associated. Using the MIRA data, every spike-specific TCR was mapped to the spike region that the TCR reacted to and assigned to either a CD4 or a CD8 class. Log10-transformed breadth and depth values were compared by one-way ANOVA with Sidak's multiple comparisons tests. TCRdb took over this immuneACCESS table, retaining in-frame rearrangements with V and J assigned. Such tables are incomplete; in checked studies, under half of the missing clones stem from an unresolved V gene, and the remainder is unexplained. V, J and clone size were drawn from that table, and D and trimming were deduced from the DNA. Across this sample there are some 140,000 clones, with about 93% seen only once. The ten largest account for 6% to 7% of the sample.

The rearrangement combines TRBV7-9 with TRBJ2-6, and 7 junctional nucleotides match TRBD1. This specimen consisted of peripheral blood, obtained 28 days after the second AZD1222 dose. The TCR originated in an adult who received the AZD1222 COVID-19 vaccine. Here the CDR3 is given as CASSPTGDGANVLTF. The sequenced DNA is TGTGCCAGCAGCCCCACAGGGGATGGGGCCAACGTCCTGACTTTC. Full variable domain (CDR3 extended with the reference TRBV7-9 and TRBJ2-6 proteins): DTGVSQNPRHKITKRGQNVTFRCDPISEHNRLYWYRQTLGQGPEFLTYFQNEAQLEKSRLLSDRFSAERPKGSFSTLEIQRTEQGDSAMYLCASSPTGDGANVLTFGAGSRLTVL.